Shown below are 15 T cell receptor delta chains from a single sample sequenced in a study of gamma-delta chains in newborns, infants, children. TCRdb used CATT to re-call clones from the reads. Of 3,000 to 3,500 delta-chain clones listed, 0.25% to 0.3% are singletons. Source material: blood. The receptors were sampled from a child who was a newborn, infant or young child, either healthy, febrile or measles-vaccinated (not recorded which).

About this clone: The likely explanation is a read error, given a far larger clone one base away. This specimen includes other DNA sequences encoding the same CDR3. This rearrangement joins TRDV2 to TRDJ1; 9 bases align to TRDD3. Per germline, CDR1 GEAIGNYY and CDR2 EKD. The CDR3 loop spans 16 amino acids. Germline trimming cut 3 bases from V and 0 bases from J; bases unmatched to any gene: 7. The chain's CDR3 is CACDVLGDTYTDKLIF. As DNA, the CDR3 is TGTGCCTGTGACGTACTAGGGGATACGTACACCGATAAACTCATCTTT.

A remark on this clone: TCRdb shows a much larger clone's protein in place of this DNA's translation, and the two differ at residue 12, likely through a read error; the protein shown is translated from the DNA. Other DNA sequences of this sample code for an identical CDR3. The rearrangement links TRDV2 to TRDJ2; 10 nucleotides agree with TRDD3. The CDR3 runs to 15 residues. The V gene's germline CDR1 is GEAIGNYY and CDR2 EKD. The CDR3 loop reads CACDILGDLTAHLFF. The CDR3 DNA is TGTGCCTGTGACATACTGGGGGATTTGACAGCACACCTCTTCTTT.

This clone has only a few counts. TCRdb attributes to this sequence the protein of a much larger clone, which differs from the DNA translation at residue 13; a read error is likely, and the protein displayed is translated from the DNA. The V and J genes are TRDV2 and TRDJ1, with TRDD3 matching 8 bases. There are 18 residues in the CDR3. CDR1 GEAIGNYY and CDR2 EKD come from the germline V gene. The J segment lost 4 bases and the V segment lost 3 bases, leaving 18 bases of the junction unmatched. CDR3 sequence reads: CACDAMWKLGAYIDKLIF. The CDR3 nucleotides read TGTGCCTGTGACGCCATGTGGAAACTGGGGGCTTACATCGATAAACTCATCTTT.

This clone was detected a few times. A junction end diverges from the germline sequence, so it may reflect a read error. The CDR3 loop reads CACDTVLGVLALTAQLFF. The CDR3 DNA follows: TGTGCCTGCGACACCGTACTGGGGGTCCTAGCTTTGACAGCACAACTCTTCTTT. V is TRDV2 and J is TRDJ2, with 8 bases matching TRDD3. The V gene's germline CDR1 is GEAIGNYY and CDR2 EKD. The CDR3 has 18 amino acids.

This clone was detected a few times. This DNA translates differently at residue 7 from the TCRdb protein, which is that of a much larger clone; a read error is likely, and the protein shown is the DNA's own translation. This sequence joins TRDV2 and TRDJ3; no clear D gene. V was cut by 5 bases and J by 1 base, with 20 bases left in between. Per germline, CDR1 GEAIGNYY and CDR2 EKD. CDR3 length equals 19 residues. This CDR3 reads CACGKVSDEGSWDTRQMFF. The CDR3 nucleotides read TGTGCCTGTGGGAAGGTCTCGGACGAAGGTTCCTGGGACACCCGACAGATGTTTTTC.

Details on this clone: This may arise from a read error, as a much more abundant clone is one base away. The same CDR3 also results from other DNA sequences found in this sample. The rearrangement uses TRDV2 and TRDJ3; 8 nucleotides align to TRDD3. Germline V gives CDR1 GEAIGNYY, CDR2 EKD. The J segment lost 0 bases and the V segment lost 1 base, leaving 10 bases of the junction unmatched. This CDR3 has 20 residues. CDR3 nucleotide sequence: TGTGCCTGTGACACGGGATACGCTGGCTATGGCTCCTGGGACACCCGACAGATGTTTTTC. Translating it yields CACDTGYAGYGSWDTRQMFF.

This clone was seen a few times. A far larger clone is one nucleotide away, so this likely arose from a read error. The same CDR3 can be traced to other DNA sequences in this sample. The V call is TRDV2, the J call TRDJ3; 9 bases match TRDD3. The germline CDR1 and CDR2 sequences are GEAIGNYY and EKD. The CDR3 has 17 amino acids. In DNA, the CDR3 is TGTGCCTGTGACATACTGGGGGACTCCTGGGATACCCGACAGATGTTTTTC. It codes for CACDILGDSWDTRQMFF.

In the case of this clone: TCRdb assigns this DNA the protein of a much larger clone, which departs from its translation at residue 5; this likely reflects a read error, and the protein shown comes from translating the DNA. The chain is built from TRDV1 and TRDJ2; TRDD3 might be the D (6 bases). The CDR3 extends over 17 amino acids. V was shortened by 4 bases and J by 0 bases, with 15 bases between the two germline ends. The germline CDR1 and CDR2 sequences are TSWWSYY and QGS. The CDR3 nucleotides are TGTGCTCTTGGGGGACCCTCCGGGGGACCTTTGACAGCACAACTCTTCTTT. Protein sequence: CALGGPSGGPLTAQLFF.

About this clone itself: TCRdb assigns this DNA the protein of a much larger clone, which departs from its translation at residue 7; this likely reflects a read error, and the protein shown comes from translating the DNA. The V call is TRDV2, the J call TRDJ1, with D perhaps matching TRDD3 (5 bases). Germline assignment: CDR1 GEAIGNYY and CDR2 EKD. This CDR3 is built from 16 residues. V lost 3 bases and J 1 base, leaving 17 bases between the germline ends. CDR3 amino acids: CACDVLVDQSTDKLIF. In nucleotides, the CDR3 is TGTGCCTGTGACGTACTGGTGGACCAATCCACCGATAAACTCATCTTT.

This clone was detected only a few times. TCRdb attributes to this sequence the protein of a much larger clone, which differs from the DNA translation at residue 15; a read error is likely, and the protein displayed is translated from the DNA. The chain employs TRDV2 and TRDJ2; D remains ambiguous. CDR1 and CDR2 (germline): GEAIGNYY, EKD. The CDR3 runs to 20 residues. CDR3 DNA sequence: TGTGCCTGTGACACGGTCCTGCCGGATCCCTCTTTGGCTTTGGCAGCACAACTCTTCTTT. Amino acid sequence: CACDTVLPDPSLALAAQLFF.

As for this clone: A far larger clone is one nucleotide away, so this likely arose from a read error. Other DNA sequences of this sample code for an identical CDR3. The genes are TRDV2 and TRDJ3; a possible D gene is TRDD3 (6 bases). The CDR3 spans 21 residues. The germline V gene encodes CDR1 GEAIGNYY and CDR2 EKD. The CDR3 DNA sequence: TGCGCCTGTGACACCGCGATCCTTGGGGGCCCCAGCTCCTGGGACACCCGACAGATGTTTTTC. It yields the protein CACDTAILGGPSSWDTRQMFF.

As for this clone: TCRdb lists the protein of a much larger clone for this DNA, which differs at residue 16, so this is likely a read error; the protein given here is translated from the DNA itself. The chain is built from TRDV3 and TRDJ3; 8 nucleotides match TRDD3. Germline loops: CDR1 TVYSNPD, CDR2 GDNSRS (reference sequence). This CDR3 contains 19 residues. This CDR3 is CASHTPRGIIIWDTRRMFF. CDR3 nucleotides: TGTGCCTCCCATACGCCTCGGGGGATAATCATCTGGGACACCCGACGGATGTTTTTC.

With regard to this clone: The translation of this DNA and the TCRdb protein of a much larger clone differ at residue 13, probably owing to a read error; the protein shown here is translated from the DNA. The gene calls are TRDV2 and TRDJ2, with TRDD3 identical over 10 bases. Germline V lookup: CDR1 GEAIGNYY, CDR2 EKD. CDR3 length: 15 residues. Here the CDR3 reads CACDSTGGLTAQFFF. The CDR3 bases are TGTGCCTGTGACAGTACTGGGGGATTGACAGCACAATTCTTCTTT.

With respect to this clone: This is likely an artifact of a read error, given a far larger clone one base away. Other DNA sequences from this sample encode an identical CDR3 as well. The chain recombines TRDV2 with TRDJ2; D unclear. Germline V gives CDR1 GEAIGNYY, CDR2 EKD. V dropped 1 base and J dropped 2 bases, with 4 bases sitting between them. The CDR3 is 13 residues long. The CDR3 nucleotides are TGTGCCTGTGACACGGACTTGACAGCACAACTCTTCTTT. Translating it yields CACDTDLTAQLFF.

Remarks on this clone: Only one base separates this from a far larger clonotype, so it likely reflects a read error. Other DNA sequences in this specimen translate into the identical CDR3. This chain connects TRDV2 to TRDJ1; 10 bases map to TRDD3. The CDR3 runs 14 residues. Germline trimming cut 7 bases from V and 2 bases from J; bases unmatched to any gene: 6. Germline V lookup: CDR1 GEAIGNYY, CDR2 EKD. This CDR3 is CACDGLGDTDKLIF. As DNA, the CDR3 is TGTGCCTGCGACGGACTGGGGGATACCGATAAACTCATCTTT.